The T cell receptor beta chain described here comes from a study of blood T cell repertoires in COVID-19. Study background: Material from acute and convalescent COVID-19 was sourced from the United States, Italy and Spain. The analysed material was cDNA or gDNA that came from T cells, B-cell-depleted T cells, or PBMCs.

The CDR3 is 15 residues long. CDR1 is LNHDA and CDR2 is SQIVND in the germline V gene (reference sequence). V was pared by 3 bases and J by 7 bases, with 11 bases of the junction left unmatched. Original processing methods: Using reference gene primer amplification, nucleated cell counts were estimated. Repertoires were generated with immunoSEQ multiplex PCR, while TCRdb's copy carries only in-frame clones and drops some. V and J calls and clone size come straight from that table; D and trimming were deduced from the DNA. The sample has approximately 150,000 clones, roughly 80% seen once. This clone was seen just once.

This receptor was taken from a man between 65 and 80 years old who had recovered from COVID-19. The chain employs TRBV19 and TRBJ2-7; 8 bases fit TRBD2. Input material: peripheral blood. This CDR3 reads CASSIAAAGGPEQYF. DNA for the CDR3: TGTGCCAGTAGTATTGCGGCGGCGGGGGGACCGGAGCAGTACTTC.